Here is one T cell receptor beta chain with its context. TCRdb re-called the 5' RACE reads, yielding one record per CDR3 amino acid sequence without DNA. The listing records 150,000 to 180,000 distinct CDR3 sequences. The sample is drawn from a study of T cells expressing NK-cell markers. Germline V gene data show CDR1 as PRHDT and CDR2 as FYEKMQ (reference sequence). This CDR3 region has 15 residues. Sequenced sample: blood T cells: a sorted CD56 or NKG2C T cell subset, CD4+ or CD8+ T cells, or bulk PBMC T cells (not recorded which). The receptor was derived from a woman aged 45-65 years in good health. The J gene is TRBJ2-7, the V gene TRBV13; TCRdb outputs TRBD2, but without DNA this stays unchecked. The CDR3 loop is CASSLLSSGRNEQYF.